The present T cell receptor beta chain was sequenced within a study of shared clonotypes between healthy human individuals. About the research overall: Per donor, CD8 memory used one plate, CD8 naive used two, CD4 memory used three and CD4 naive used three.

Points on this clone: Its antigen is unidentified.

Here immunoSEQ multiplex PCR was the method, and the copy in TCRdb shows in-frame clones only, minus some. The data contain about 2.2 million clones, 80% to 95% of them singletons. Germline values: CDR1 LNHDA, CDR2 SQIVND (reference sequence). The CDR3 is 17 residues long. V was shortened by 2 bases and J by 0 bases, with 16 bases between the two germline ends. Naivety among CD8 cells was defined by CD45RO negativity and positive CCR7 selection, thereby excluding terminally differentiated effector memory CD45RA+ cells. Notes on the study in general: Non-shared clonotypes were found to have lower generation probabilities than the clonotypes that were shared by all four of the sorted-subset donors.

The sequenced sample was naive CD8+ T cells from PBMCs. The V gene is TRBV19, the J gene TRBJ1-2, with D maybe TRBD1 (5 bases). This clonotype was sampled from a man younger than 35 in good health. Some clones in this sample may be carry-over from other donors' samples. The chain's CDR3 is CASSISGQLIANYGYTF. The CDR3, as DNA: TGTGCCAGTAGTATATCGGGGCAGTTGATAGCTAACTATGGCTACACCTTC.